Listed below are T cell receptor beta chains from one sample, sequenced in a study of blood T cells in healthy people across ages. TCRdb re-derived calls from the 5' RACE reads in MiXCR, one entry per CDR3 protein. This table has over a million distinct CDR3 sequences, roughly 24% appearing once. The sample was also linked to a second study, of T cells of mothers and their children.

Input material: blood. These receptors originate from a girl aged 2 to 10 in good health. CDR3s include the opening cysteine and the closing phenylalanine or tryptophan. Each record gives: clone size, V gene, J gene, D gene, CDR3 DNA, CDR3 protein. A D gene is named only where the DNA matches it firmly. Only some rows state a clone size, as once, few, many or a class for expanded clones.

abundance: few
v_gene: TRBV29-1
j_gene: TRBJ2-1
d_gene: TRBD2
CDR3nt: TGCAGCGTTACTAGCGGTTCCTACAATGAGCAGTTCTTC
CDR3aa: CSVTSGSYNEQFF

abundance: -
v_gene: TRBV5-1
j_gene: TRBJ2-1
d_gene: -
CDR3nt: TGCGCCAGCAGCTCTACAAGCCAGACCTACAATGAGCAGTTCTTC
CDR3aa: CASSSTSQTYNEQFF

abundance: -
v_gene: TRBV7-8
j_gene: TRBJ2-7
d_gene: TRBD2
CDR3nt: TGTGCCAGCAGCTTAGGGGCTGCGGGAGCCTACGAGCAGTACTTC
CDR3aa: CASSLGAAGAYEQYF

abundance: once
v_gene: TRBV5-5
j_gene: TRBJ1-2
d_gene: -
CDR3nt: TGTGCCAGCAGCTTGGCAGGGGATTACCAATATGGCTACACCTTC
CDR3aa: CASSLAGDYQYGYTF

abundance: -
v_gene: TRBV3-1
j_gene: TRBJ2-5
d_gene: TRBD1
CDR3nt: TGTGCCAGCAGCCAAGTTGTCGGGACAGGGGGCCAAGAGACCCAGTACTTC
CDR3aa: CASSQVVGTGGQETQYF

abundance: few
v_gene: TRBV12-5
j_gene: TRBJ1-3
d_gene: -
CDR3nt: TGTGCTAGCCGGGCCCGAGAGGATCGGCTAGGAAACACCATATATTTT
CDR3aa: CASRAREDRLGNTIYF

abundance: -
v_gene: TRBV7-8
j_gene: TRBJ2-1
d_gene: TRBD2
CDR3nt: TGTGCCAGCAGCTTACCGGGACTAGCAGATGTATATGAGCAGTTCTTC
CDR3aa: CASSLPGLADVYEQFF

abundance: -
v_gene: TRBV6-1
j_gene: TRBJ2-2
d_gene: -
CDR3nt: TGTGCCAGCACAGACTTAGCGAACACCGGGGAGCTGTTTTTT
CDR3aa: CASTDLANTGELFF

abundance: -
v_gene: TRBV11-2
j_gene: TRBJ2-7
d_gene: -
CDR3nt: TGTGCCAGCAGCAGGATAGGGTCGTACGAGCAGTACTTC
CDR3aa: CASSRIGSYEQYF

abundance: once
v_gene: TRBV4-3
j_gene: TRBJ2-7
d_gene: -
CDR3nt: TGCGCCAGCAGCCAAGAGAACGAGGGGACTTACGAAAAGTACTTC
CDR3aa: CASSQENEGTYEKYF

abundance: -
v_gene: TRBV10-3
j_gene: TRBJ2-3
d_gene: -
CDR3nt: TGTGCCATCAAGACCCAGGGTCGGGCAGATACGCAGTATTTT
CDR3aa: CAIKTQGRADTQYF

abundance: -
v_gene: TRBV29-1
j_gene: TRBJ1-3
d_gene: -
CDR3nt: TGCAGCGTTGAGGCAGGAATATACTCTGGAAACACCATATATTTT
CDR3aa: CSVEAGIYSGNTIYF

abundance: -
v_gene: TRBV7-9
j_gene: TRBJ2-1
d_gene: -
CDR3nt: TGTGCCAGCAGCGCTCATGACAATGCGCACAATGAGCAGTCCTTC
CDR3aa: CASSAHDNAHNEQSF

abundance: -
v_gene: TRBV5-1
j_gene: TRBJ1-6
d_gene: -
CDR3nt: TGCGCCAGCAGCTTGGAAGGGAGTGGATCACCCCTCCACTTT
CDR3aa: CASSLEGSGSPLHF

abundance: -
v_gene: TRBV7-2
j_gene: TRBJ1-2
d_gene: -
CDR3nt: TGTGCCAGCAGCTTCCCCGGGGTTGGCTATGGCTACACCTTC
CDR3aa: CASSFPGVGYGYTF

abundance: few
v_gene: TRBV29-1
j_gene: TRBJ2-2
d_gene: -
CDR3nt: TGCAGCGTCCGCTTTAGTATGTCGGTCACCGGGGAGCTGTTTTTT
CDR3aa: CSVRFSMSVTGELFF

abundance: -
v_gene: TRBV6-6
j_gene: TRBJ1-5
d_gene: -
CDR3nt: TGTGCCAGCAGTTATTTGGCGTTGGAGGATCAGCCCCAGCATTTT
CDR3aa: CASSYLALEDQPQHF